A single T cell receptor beta chain is shown here with its context. These data belong to a study of T cell changes during pregnancy in multiple sclerosis. This CDR3 has 15 amino acids. The germline V gene has CDR1 SGDLS and CDR2 YYNGEE. Trimming took 0 bases from V and 5 from J; bases not matched to a gene: 4. Here immunoSEQ multiplex PCR was the method, and the copy in TCRdb shows in-frame clones only, minus some. The sample records about 57,000 clones, about 91% being singletons. The source was peripheral blood, collected after pregnancy. This TCR derives from a female donor in good health, enrolled as a control in a pregnancy study. The chain uses TRBV9 and TRBJ2-3, with 9 positions matching TRBD1. The CDR3 spells CASSVAGQGRDTQYF. Here the CDR3 DNA reads TGTGCCAGCAGCGTAGCCGGACAGGGGAGAGATACGCAGTATTTT.